This T cell receptor (beta chain) was found in a study of Graves' ophthalmopathy and Graves' hyperthyroidism. Study as a whole: Untreated patients at initial diagnosis provided peripheral blood.

Findings and caveats of the study: At around 68% sensitivity and 72% to 75% specificity, the model predicted progression of the ophthalmopathy.

About this clonotype: No antigen is known for it. Mismatch with germline at one junction end may stem from a read error.

The authors amplified TCR beta CDR3 regions from RNA transcripts. Following a first-round RT-PCR that used HTBI primers, a second-round multiplex PCR was carried out. TCRdb processed the multiplex PCR reads anew with MiXCR; each CDR3 protein has one entry. The data contain hundreds of thousands of distinct CDR3 sequences, over 40% of them singletons. This CDR3 region has 14 residues. Germline V lookup: CDR1 SNHLY, CDR2 FYNNEI. Moderate-to-severe activity, CAS at least 3, NOSPECS at least 4 and duration under 3 months characterized donors with ophthalmopathy. As diagnostic evidence, clinical symptoms, serum thyroxine, TRAb, thyroid ultrasound and orbital computed tomography were relied upon.

Input material: peripheral blood. The chain recombines TRBV2 with TRBJ1-2; 12 nucleotides align to TRBD1. This sequence originates from an adult man with Graves' ophthalmopathy. The CDR3 region is CASSSGTGGYGYIF. The CDR3 nucleotides read TGTGCCAGCAGTTCCGGGACAGGGGGCTATGGCTACATCTTC.